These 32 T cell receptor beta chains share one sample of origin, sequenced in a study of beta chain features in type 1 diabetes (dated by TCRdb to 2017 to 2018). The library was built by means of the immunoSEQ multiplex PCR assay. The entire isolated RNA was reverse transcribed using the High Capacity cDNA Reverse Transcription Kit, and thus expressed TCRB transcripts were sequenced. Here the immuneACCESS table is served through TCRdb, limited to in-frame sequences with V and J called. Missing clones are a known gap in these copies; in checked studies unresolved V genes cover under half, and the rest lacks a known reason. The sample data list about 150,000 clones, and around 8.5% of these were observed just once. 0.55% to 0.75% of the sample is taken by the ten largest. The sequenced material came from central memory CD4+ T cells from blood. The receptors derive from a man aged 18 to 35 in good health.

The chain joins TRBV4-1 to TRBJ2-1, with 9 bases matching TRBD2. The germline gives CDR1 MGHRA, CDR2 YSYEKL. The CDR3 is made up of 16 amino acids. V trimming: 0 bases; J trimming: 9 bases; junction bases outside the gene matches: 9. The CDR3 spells CASSQELAGGRSEQFF. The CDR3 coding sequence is TGCGCCAGCAGCCAAGAATTGGCGGGAGGGCGGAGTGAGCAGTTCTTC.

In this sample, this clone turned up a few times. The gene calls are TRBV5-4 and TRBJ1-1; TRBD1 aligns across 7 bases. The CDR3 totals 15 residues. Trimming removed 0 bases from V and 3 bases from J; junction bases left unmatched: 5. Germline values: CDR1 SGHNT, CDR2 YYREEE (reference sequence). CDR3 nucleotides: TGTGCCAGCAGCTTGGAAACAGGGGTGGACACTGAAGCTTTCTTT. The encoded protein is CASSLETGVDTEAFF.

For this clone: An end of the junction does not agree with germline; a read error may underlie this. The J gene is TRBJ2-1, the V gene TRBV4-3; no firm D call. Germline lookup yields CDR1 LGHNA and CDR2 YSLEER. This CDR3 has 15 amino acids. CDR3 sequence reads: CASRQALSSYNEQFF. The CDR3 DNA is TGCGCCAGCAGACAAGCGCTGAGCTCCTACAATGAGCAGTTCTTC.

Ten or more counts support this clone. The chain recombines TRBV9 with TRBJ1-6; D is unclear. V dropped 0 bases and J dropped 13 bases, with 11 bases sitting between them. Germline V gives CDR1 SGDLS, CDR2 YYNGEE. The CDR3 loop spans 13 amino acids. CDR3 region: CASSVVATSPLHF. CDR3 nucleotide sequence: TGTGCCAGCAGCGTAGTAGCGACGTCGCCCCTCCACTTT.

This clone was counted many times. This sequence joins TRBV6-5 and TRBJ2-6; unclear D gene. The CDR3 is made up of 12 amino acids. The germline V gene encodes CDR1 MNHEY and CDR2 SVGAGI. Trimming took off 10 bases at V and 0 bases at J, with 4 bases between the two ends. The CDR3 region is CATGSGANVLTF. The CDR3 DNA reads TGTGCCACGGGCTCTGGGGCCAACGTCCTGACTTTC.

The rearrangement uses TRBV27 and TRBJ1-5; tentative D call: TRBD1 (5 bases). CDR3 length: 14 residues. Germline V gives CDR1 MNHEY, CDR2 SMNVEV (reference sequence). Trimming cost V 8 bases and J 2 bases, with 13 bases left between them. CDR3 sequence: CASAPGGGNQPQHF. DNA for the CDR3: TGTGCCAGCGCCCCGGGAGGGGGCAATCAGCCCCAGCATTTT.

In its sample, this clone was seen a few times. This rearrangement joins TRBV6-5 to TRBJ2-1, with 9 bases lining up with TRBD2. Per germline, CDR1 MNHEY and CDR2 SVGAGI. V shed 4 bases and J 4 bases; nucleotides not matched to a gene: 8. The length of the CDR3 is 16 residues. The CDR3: CASSSDFSGRYNEQFF. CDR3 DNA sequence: TGTGCCAGCAGTTCCGATTTTAGCGGGAGATACAATGAGCAGTTCTTC.

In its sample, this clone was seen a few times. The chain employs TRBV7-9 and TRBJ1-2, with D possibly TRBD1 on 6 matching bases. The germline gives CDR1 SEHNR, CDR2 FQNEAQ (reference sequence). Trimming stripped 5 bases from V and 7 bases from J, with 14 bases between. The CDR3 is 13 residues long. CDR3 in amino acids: CASSLNLRGGYTF. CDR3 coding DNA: TGTGCCAGCAGCCTAAATCTCAGGGGTGGCTACACCTTC.

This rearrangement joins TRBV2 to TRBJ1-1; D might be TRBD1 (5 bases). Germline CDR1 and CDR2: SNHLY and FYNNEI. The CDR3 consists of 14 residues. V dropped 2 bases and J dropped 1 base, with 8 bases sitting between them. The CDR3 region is CASSEFGQNTEAFF. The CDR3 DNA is TGTGCCAGCAGTGAATTCGGACAGAACACTGAAGCTTTCTTT.

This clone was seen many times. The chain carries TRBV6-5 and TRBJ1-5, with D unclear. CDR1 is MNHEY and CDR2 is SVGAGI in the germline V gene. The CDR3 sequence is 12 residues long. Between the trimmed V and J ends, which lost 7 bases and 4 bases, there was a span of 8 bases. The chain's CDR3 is CASNEYNQPQHF. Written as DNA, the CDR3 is TGTGCCAGCAATGAGTATAATCAGCCCCAGCATTTT.

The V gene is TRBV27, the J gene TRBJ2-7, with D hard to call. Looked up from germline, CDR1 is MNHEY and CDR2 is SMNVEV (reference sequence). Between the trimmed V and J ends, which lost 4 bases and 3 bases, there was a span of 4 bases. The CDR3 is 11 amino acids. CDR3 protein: CASSSRYEQYF. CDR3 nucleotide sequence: TGTGCCAGCAGTTCCCGCTACGAGCAGTACTTC.

CDR3 in DNA: TGTGCCAGCAGTATAAGACTCCATAACACTGAAGCTTTCTTT. Its translation: CASSIRLHNTEAFF. The chain has TRBV2 and TRBJ1-1; D remains ambiguous. Per the germline V gene, CDR1 is SNHLY and CDR2 is FYNNEI. This CDR3 is 14 amino acids long. V was trimmed by 5 bases and J by 2 bases, leaving 12 bases between them.

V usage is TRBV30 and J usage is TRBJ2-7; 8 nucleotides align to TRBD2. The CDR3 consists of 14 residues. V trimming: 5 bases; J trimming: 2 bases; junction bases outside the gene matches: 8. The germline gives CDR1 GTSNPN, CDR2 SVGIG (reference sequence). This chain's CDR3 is CAWSGLVSPYEQYF. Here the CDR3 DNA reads TGTGCCTGGTCGGGACTAGTGTCCCCCTACGAGCAGTACTTC.

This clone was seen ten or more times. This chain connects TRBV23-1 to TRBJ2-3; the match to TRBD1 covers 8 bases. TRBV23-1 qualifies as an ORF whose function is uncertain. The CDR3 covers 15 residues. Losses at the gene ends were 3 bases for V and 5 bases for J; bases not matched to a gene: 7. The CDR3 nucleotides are TGCGCCAGCAGTCAGACAGGGGCAGTCGGAGATACGCAGTATTTT. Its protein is CASSQTGAVGDTQYF.

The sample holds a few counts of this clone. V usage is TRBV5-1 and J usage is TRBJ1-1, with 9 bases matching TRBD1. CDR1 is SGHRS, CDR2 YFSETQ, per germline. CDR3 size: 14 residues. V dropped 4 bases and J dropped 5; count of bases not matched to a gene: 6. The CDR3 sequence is CASSVDRGRTEAFF. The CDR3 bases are TGCGCCAGCAGCGTGGACAGGGGAAGGACTGAAGCTTTCTTT.

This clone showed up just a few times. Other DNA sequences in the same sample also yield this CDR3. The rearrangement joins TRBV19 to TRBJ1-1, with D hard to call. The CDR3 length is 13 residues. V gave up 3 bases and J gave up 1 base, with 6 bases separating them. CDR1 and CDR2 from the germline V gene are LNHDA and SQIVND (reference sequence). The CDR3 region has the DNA TGTGCCAGTAGTATTTCCCGGAACACTGAAGCTTTCTTT. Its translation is CASSISRNTEAFF.

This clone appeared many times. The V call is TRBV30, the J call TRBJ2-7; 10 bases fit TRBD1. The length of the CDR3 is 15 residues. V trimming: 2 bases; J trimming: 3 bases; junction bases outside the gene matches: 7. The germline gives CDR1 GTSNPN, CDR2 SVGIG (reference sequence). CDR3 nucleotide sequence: TGTGCCTGGAGTCCGGGGACAGGGGTTCTCTACGAGCAGTACTTC. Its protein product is CAWSPGTGVLYEQYF.

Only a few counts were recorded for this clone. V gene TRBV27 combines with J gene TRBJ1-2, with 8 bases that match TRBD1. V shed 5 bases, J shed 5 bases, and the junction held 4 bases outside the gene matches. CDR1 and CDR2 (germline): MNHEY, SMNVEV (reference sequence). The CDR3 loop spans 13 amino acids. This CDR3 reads CASSPRTGYGYTF. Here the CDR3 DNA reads TGTGCCAGCAGTCCCCGGACAGGGTATGGCTACACCTTC.

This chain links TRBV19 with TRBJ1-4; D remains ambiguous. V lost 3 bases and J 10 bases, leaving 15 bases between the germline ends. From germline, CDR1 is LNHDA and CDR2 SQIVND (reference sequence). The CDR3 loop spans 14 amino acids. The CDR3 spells CASSIGREVGKLFF. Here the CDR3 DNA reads TGTGCCAGTAGTATCGGGCGGGAGGTCGGAAAACTGTTTTTT. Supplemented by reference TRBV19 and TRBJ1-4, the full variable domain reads DGGITQSPKYLFRKEGQNVTLSCEQNLNHDAMYWYRQDPGQGLRLIYYSQIVNDFQKGDIAEGYSVSREKKESFPLTVTSAQKNPTAFYLCASSIGREVGKLFFGSGTQLSVL.

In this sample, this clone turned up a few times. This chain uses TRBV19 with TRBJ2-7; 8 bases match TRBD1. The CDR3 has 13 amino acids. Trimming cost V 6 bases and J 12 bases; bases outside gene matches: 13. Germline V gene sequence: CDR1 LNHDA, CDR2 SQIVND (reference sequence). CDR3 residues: CASRNDRGGRMYF. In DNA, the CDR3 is TGTGCCAGTAGAAACGACAGGGGAGGTCGCATGTACTTC.

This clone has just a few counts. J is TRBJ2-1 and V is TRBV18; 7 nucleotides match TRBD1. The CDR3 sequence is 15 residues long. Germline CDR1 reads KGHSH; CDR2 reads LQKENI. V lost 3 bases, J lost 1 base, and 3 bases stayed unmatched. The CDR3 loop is CASSPDRVSYNEQFF. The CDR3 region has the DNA TGTGCCAGCTCACCCGACAGGGTGTCCTACAATGAGCAGTTCTTC.

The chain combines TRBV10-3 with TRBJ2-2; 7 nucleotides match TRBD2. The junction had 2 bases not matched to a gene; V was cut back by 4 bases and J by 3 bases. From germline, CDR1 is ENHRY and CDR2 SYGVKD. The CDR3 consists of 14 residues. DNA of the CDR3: TGTGCCATCAGTGGTGGACTAGACACCGGGGAGCTGTTTTTT. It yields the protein CAISGGLDTGELFF.

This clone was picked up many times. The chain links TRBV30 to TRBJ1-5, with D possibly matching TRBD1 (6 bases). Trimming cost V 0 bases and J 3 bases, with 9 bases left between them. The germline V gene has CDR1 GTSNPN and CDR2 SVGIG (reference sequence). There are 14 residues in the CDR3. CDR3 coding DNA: TGTGCCTGGAGTGTAAGGGGGATCAATCAGCCCCAGCATTTT. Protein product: CAWSVRGINQPQHF.

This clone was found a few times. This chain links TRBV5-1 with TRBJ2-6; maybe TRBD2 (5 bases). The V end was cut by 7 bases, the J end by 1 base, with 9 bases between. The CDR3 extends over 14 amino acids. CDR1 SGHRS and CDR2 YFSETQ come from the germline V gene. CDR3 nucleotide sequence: TGCGCCAGCTCGCCGGGGTCTGGGGCCAACGTCCTGACTTTC. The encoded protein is CASSPGSGANVLTF.

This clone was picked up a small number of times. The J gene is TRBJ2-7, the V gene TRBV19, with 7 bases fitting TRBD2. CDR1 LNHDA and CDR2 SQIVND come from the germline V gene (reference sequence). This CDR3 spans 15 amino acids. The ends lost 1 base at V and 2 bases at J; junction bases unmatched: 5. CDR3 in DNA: TGTGCCAGTAGTATAGCATCGGCGGGAGCCTACGAGCAGTACTTC. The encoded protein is CASSIASAGAYEQYF. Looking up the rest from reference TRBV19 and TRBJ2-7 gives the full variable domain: DGGITQSPKYLFRKEGQNVTLSCEQNLNHDAMYWYRQDPGQGLRLIYYSQIVNDFQKGDIAEGYSVSREKKESFPLTVTSAQKNPTAFYLCASSIASAGAYEQYFGPGTRLTVT.

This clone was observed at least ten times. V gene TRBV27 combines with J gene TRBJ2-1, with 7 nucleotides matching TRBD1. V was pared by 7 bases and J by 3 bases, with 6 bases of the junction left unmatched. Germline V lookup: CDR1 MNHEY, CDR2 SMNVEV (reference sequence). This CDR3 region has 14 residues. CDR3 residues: CASNRGYHYNEQFF. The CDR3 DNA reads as TGTGCCAGCAACAGGGGCTATCACTACAATGAGCAGTTCTTC.

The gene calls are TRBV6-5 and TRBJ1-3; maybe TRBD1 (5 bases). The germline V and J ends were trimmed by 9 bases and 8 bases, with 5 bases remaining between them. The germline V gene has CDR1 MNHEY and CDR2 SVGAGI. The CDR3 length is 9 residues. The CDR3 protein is CARGHTIYF. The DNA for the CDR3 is TGTGCCAGGGGGCACACCATATATTTT.

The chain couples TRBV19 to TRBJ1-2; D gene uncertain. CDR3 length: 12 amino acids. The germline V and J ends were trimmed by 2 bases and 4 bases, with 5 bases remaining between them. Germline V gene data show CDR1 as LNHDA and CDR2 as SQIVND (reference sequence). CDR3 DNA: TGTGCCAGTAGTATATCCCGCTATGGCTACACCTTC. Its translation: CASSISRYGYTF.

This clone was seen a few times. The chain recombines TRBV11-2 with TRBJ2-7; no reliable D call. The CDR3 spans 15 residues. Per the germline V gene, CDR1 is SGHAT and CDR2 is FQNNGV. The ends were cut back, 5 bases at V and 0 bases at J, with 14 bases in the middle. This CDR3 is CASSHPPGPSYEQYF. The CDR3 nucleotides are TGTGCCAGCAGCCATCCCCCGGGTCCCTCCTACGAGCAGTACTTC.

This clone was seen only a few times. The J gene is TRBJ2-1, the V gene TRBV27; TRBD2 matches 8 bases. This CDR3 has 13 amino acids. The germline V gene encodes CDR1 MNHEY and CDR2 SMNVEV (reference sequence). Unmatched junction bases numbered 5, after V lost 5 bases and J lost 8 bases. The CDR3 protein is CASSLREGDEQFF. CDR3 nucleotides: TGTGCCAGCAGTCTCCGGGAGGGCGATGAGCAGTTCTTC.

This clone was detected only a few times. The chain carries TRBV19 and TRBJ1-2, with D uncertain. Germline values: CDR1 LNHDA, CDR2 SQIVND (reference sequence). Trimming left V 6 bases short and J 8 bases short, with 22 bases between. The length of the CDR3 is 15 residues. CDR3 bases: TGTGCCAGTAGGACAAACACCGCCGGGGTCTGGGGCTACACCTTC. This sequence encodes CASRTNTAGVWGYTF.

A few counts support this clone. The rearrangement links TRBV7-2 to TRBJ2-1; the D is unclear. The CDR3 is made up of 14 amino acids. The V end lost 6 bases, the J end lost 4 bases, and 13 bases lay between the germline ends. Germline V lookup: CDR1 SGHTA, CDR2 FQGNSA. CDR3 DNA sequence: TGTGCCAGCAGTCCTGAACACACGTACAATGAGCAGTTCTTC. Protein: CASSPEHTYNEQFF.